This T cell receptor (beta chain) was found in a study of T cells in Graves' hyperthyroidism and ophthalmopathy. Study information: Prior to any treatment, at the point of initial diagnosis, peripheral blood was collected.

RNA transcripts served as the template for amplifying TCR beta CDR3 regions. Using the HTBI primer set, a first-round RT-PCR was run on the TCR CDR3. TCRdb used MiXCR to reprocess the multiplex PCR reads, holding one entry per CDR3 protein. The data show fewer than 250,000 distinct CDR3 sequences, about a sixth seen once. Graves' hyperthyroidism showing no ophthalmopathy progression within 18 months was considered stable. The source of the PBMCs was about 10 ml of fresh peripheral blood. The V and J ends lost 7 bases and 4 bases respectively, with 11 bases between them. CDR1 is SGHNT and CDR2 is YYREEE in the germline V gene (reference sequence). CDR3 size: 13 residues.

The clonotype originates from a man aged 45-60 years with Graves' hyperthyroidism. J is TRBJ2-2 and V is TRBV5-4; TRBD1 is a possible D gene (6 bases). Material for sequencing was blood. CDR3 sequence (DNA): TGTGCCAGCCACCGGGACACCACCGGGGAGCTGTTTTTT. Translating it yields CASHRDTTGELFF.